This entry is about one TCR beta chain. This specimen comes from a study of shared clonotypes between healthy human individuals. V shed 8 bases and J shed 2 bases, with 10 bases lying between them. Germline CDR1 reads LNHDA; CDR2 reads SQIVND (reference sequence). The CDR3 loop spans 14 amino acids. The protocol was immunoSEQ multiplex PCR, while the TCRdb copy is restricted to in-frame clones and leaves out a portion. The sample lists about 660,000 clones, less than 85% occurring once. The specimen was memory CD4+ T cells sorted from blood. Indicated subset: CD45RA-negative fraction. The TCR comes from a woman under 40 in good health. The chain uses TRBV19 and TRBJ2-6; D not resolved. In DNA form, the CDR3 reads TGTGCCAGTGACGTGTGGGCTGGGGCCAACGTCCTGACTTTC. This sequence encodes CASDVWAGANVLTF. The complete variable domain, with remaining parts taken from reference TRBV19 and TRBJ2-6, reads DGGITQSPKYLFRKEGQNVTLSCEQNLNHDAMYWYRQDPGQGLRLIYYSQIVNDFQKGDIAEGYSVSREKKESFPLTVTSAQKNPTAFYLCASDVWAGANVLTFGAGSRLTVL.